The sequence of this T cell receptor beta chain was determined in a study of spatial heterogeneity in lung cancer. Turning to the study itself: On average, each unique TCR and UMI combination appeared more than ten times in raw reads.

Time point reported: sample taken at primary tumor resection. Frozen PBMC, nontumor lung or tumor provided whole RNA, which was sequenced unsorted. This CDR3 comprises 16 residues. Trimming took 5 bases from V and 4 from J; bases not matched to a gene: 11. The germline V gene encodes CDR1 SNHLY and CDR2 FYNNEI. This clonotype was detected a few times. Each CDR3 protein is one row after TCRdb ran MiXCR on the 5' RACE reads. Seen here are around 40,000 distinct CDR3 sequences, about 5% observed once, and the top ten hold less than 30%. The sequence was collected from a female donor with early-stage non-small cell lung cancer. The sample here was PBMCs, taken at surgery. The chain employs TRBV2 and TRBJ1-5; 7 nucleotides align to TRBD1. The CDR3 region is CASSPPGQVGNQPQHF. The CDR3 DNA is TGTGCCAGCAGTCCTCCTGGACAGGTGGGGAATCAGCCCCAGCATTTT.